The 28 T cell receptor beta chains presented below share a single source sample, sequenced in a study of blood T cell repertoires in COVID-19. TCRdb's copy holds only in-frame clones and misses some; the assay was immunoSEQ multiplex PCR. The data show over 70,000 clones, roughly 90% seen once. The specimen sequenced was peripheral blood. The receptors shown here come from a human donor with active COVID-19. The donor label of this sample is uncertain.

The V and J genes are TRBV7-8 and TRBJ1-2; tentative D call: TRBD1 (5 bases). Germline V lookup: CDR1 SGHVS, CDR2 FQNEAQ. V lost 5 bases and J 4 bases, leaving 17 bases between the germline ends. This CDR3 is built from 15 residues. The CDR3 coding sequence is TGTGCCAGCAGCAATTTGACAGAGCCCCGCTATGGCTACACCTTC. Protein product: CASSNLTEPRYGYTF.

The CDR3 protein is CASSPWDRRSGYTF. Written as DNA, the CDR3 is TGTGCCAGCTCACCGTGGGACAGACGCTCCGGCTACACCTTC. This sequence joins TRBV18 and TRBJ1-2; TRBD1 matches 7 bases. The junction had 9 bases not matched to a gene; V was cut back by 3 bases and J by 8 bases. Germline V gives CDR1 KGHSH, CDR2 LQKENI. This CDR3 region has 14 residues.

The V and J genes are TRBV11-2 and TRBJ1-4, with a tentative D call TRBD1 (5 bases). CDR3 size: 15 residues. Germline CDR1 and CDR2: SGHAT and FQNNGV. Trimming removed 5 bases from V and 5 bases from J, with 15 bases in between. DNA for the CDR3: TGTGCCAGCAGCCAGGCAGGGCAGCCAAATGAAAAACTGTTTTTT. It encodes CASSQAGQPNEKLFF.

The gene calls are TRBV6-5 and TRBJ2-7; maybe TRBD1 (6 bases). Trimming pared 8 bases from V and 2 bases from J, leaving 13 bases between. The CDR3 loop spans 13 amino acids. The germline gives CDR1 MNHEY, CDR2 SVGAGI. The CDR3 coding sequence is TGTGCCAGCGCAGGGCAGGGGACCTACGAGCAGTACTTC. Encoded protein: CASAGQGTYEQYF.

The rearrangement links TRBV2 to TRBJ2-6, with 7 bases matching TRBD1. Germline CDR1 and CDR2: SNHLY and FYNNEI. The J segment lost 3 bases and the V segment lost 10 bases, leaving 12 bases of the junction unmatched. This CDR3 spans 16 amino acids. CDR3 sequence reads: CATSGGLIVGANVLTF. The CDR3 DNA sequence: TGTGCCACCTCAGGGGGTTTAATCGTTGGGGCCAACGTCCTGACTTTC.

The chain joins TRBV9 to TRBJ2-3, with 15 nucleotides matching TRBD2. The CDR3 consists of 18 residues. V lost 3 bases and J lost 5; bases outside the gene matches: 10. Germline CDR1 reads SGDLS; CDR2 reads YYNGEE. The CDR3 nucleotides are TGTGCCAGCAGCGGCGGGACTAGCGGGGGGCCGGGGGGAGATACGCAGTATTTT. Residues: CASSGGTSGGPGGDTQYF.

The chain carries TRBV4-1 and TRBJ1-1; D remains unclear. The CDR3 consists of 15 residues. The V gene lost 0 bases and the J gene lost 0 bases, with 8 bases spanning the gap. Germline values: CDR1 MGHRA, CDR2 YSYEKL. The CDR3 sequence is CASSQEEGLNTEAFF. The CDR3, as DNA: TGCGCCAGCAGCCAAGAAGAGGGTTTGAACACTGAAGCTTTCTTT.

The chain combines TRBV5-1 with TRBJ2-7; 8 bases fit TRBD2. V lost 4 bases, J lost 2 bases, and 8 bases stayed unmatched. The CDR3 has 15 residues. The germline CDR1 and CDR2 sequences are SGHRS and YFSETQ. CDR3 region: CASSGGRGAPYEQYF. The CDR3 coding sequence is TGCGCCAGCAGCGGTGGGCGGGGGGCCCCCTACGAGCAGTACTTC. The variable domain in full, completed from reference TRBV5-1 and TRBJ2-7, reads KAGVTQTPRYLIKTRGQQVTLSCSPISGHRSVSWYQQTPGQGLQFLFEYFSETQRNKGNFPGRFSGRQFSNSRSEMNVSTLELGDSALYLCASSGGRGAPYEQYFGPGTRLTVT.

V is TRBV5-1 and J is TRBJ1-3, with D possibly TRBD1 on 5 matching bases. Germline assignment: CDR1 SGHRS and CDR2 YFSETQ. The CDR3 spans 17 residues. Between the trimmed V and J ends, which lost 1 base and 2 bases, there was a span of 16 bases. The CDR3: CASSLTGLLGPGNTIYF. DNA of the CDR3: TGCGCCAGCAGCTTGACGGGACTCCTAGGCCCTGGAAACACCATATATTTT.

The chain combines TRBV11-2 with TRBJ1-3, with 9 bases lining up with TRBD1. After removal of 5 bases from V and 2 bases from J, the junction contained 1 base not matched to a gene. The CDR3 runs 14 residues. Germline V gene sequence: CDR1 SGHAT, CDR2 FQNNGV. CDR3 in DNA: TGTGCCAGCAGCGGGACAGGGCCTGGAAACACCATATATTTT. Its protein product is CASSGTGPGNTIYF.

The chain links TRBV6-6 to TRBJ2-3, with 7 bases lining up with TRBD1. CDR3 length equals 15 residues. CDR1 is MNHNY and CDR2 is SVGAGI in the germline V gene (reference sequence). V was clipped by 2 bases and J by 3 bases; unmatched bases: 5. CDR3 coding DNA: TGTGCCAGCAGTTACCCGACCAGGGGGACAGATACGCAGTATTTT. The encoded protein is CASSYPTRGTDTQYF.

The V call is TRBV7-9, the J call TRBJ2-3, with TRBD2 as a possible D gene (6 bases). The CDR3 is 14 amino acids. Germline values: CDR1 SEHNR, CDR2 FQNEAQ (reference sequence). With 5 bases removed from V and 4 bases from J, the gap between germline ends came to 13 bases. CDR3 amino acids: CASSRGLAPDTQYF. CDR3 DNA: TGTGCCAGCAGCCGCGGGCTAGCGCCAGATACGCAGTATTTT.

This chain links TRBV6-5 with TRBJ2-4, with D possibly matching TRBD1 (6 bases). The CDR3 consists of 15 residues. Germline assignment: CDR1 MNHEY and CDR2 SVGAGI. Trimming cost V 6 bases and J 6 bases, with 18 bases left between them. For the CDR3, the DNA is TGTGCCAGCAGGAGACAGGCAACCCAAGGAAACATTCAGTACTTC. The encoded protein is CASRRQATQGNIQYF.

The chain couples TRBV4-1 to TRBJ2-3; unclear D gene. Germline loops: CDR1 MGHRA, CDR2 YSYEKL. V lost 7 bases, J lost 6 bases, and 14 bases lay in between. The CDR3 sequence is 13 residues long. The CDR3: CASTSTGLDTQYF. The CDR3 DNA is TGCGCCAGCACCTCAACGGGTCTGGATACGCAGTATTTT.

V and J are TRBV7-4 and TRBJ2-1; perhaps TRBD1 as D (6 bases). CDR1 is SGHVT and CDR2 is SQSDAQ in the germline V gene. The CDR3 is 16 residues long. V lost 3 bases to trimming and J lost 4 bases, with 16 bases between them. The CDR3 DNA sequence: TGTGCCAGCAGCTTGGACCAAGGGGGTCGGTACAATGAGCAGTTCTTC. Translating it yields CASSLDQGGRYNEQFF.

V gene TRBV10-3 combines with J gene TRBJ1-2, with 8 bases matching TRBD1. The CDR3 covers 13 residues. The junction had 4 bases not matched to a gene; V was cut back by 9 bases and J by 1 base. Germline loops: CDR1 ENHRY, CDR2 SYGVKD. CDR3 DNA: TGTGCCATTGGGACAGGAGATAACTATGGCTACACCTTC. Amino acid sequence: CAIGTGDNYGYTF.

The rearrangement joins TRBV5-1 to TRBJ2-5, with 9 bases that match TRBD1. Germline CDR1 is SGHRS and CDR2 is YFSETQ. The CDR3 consists of 14 residues. Losses at the gene ends were 4 bases for V and 3 bases for J; bases not matched to a gene: 4. CDR3 in amino acids: CASSGGQGEETQYF. In nucleotides, the CDR3 is TGCGCCAGCAGCGGGGGACAGGGTGAAGAGACCCAGTACTTC.

The CDR3 here is CASRSQGTSGNTIYF. DNA for the CDR3: TGTGCCAGCAGATCACAGGGGACCTCTGGAAACACCATATATTTT. The rearrangement uses TRBV2 and TRBJ1-3, with 7 nucleotides matching TRBD1. The CDR3 length is 15 residues. Germline-derived CDR1 and CDR2 are SNHLY and FYNNEI. The V gene end was trimmed by 6 bases and the J gene end by 0 bases; junction bases not matched to a gene: 5.

J is TRBJ1-1 and V is TRBV5-7; the match to TRBD1 covers 12 bases. TRBV5-7 is given ORF status, its function remaining uncertain. The CDR3 has 17 residues. V lost 5 bases, J lost 0 bases, and 8 bases stayed unmatched. The DNA for the CDR3 is TGTGCCAGCAGTTCGGGGACAGGGGGCAGGGTGAACACTGAAGCTTTCTTT. This encodes CASSSGTGGRVNTEAFF.

The V and J genes are TRBV23-1 and TRBJ1-2; 7 positions match TRBD1. TRBV23-1 is noted as an ORF with a role that remains uncertain. The junction had 10 bases not matched to a gene; V was cut back by 2 bases and J by 1 base. CDR3 length: 17 amino acids. The CDR3 DNA follows: TGCGCCAGCAGTCAAACCGCGGACAGGCAAATTAACTATGGCTACACCTTC. This gives the protein CASSQTADRQINYGYTF.

This clone was counted a few times. In DNA, the CDR3 is TGTGCCAGTAGTATACGTACCGGGACATCCAGGGCTGGGGCCAACGTCCTGACTTTC. It specifies CASSIRTGTSRAGANVLTF. The rearrangement joins TRBV19 to TRBJ2-6; D may be TRBD1 (6 bases). The V gene lost 2 bases and the J gene lost 2 bases, with 19 bases spanning the gap. CDR1 and CDR2 (germline): LNHDA, SQIVND (reference sequence). The CDR3 sequence is 19 residues long.

The chain couples TRBV5-1 to TRBJ2-2; perhaps TRBD2 as D (7 bases). The CDR3 has 16 residues. CDR1 SGHRS and CDR2 YFSETQ come from the germline V gene. V dropped 4 bases and J dropped 3 bases, with 16 bases sitting between them. The CDR3 loop reads CASSPVGGADTGELFF. For the CDR3, the DNA is TGCGCCAGCAGCCCGGTGGGGGGGGCCGACACCGGGGAGCTGTTTTTT.

V usage is TRBV4-2 and J usage is TRBJ2-3, with D tentatively TRBD1 (6 bases). The CDR3 has 13 residues. Trimming cost V 2 bases and J 3 bases, with 6 bases left between them. CDR1 and CDR2 (germline): LGHNA, YNFKEQ. This chain's CDR3 is CASSQQGTDTQYF. The CDR3 nucleotides are TGTGCCAGCAGCCAACAGGGGACAGATACGCAGTATTTT.

Only one count was recorded for this clone. V usage is TRBV5-6 and J usage is TRBJ1-4, with D perhaps TRBD1 (6 bases). CDR1 and CDR2 (germline): SGHDT, YYEEEE. The CDR3 covers 14 residues. V was shortened by 3 bases and J by 8 bases, with 14 bases between the two germline ends. CDR3 amino acids: CASSSSRGWEKLFF. The CDR3 bases are TGTGCCAGCAGCTCGTCCAGGGGATGGGAAAAACTGTTTTTT.

This clone was observed once. The chain links TRBV6-5 to TRBJ2-7; 8 bases line up with TRBD1. The CDR3 contains 14 residues. Germline lookup yields CDR1 MNHEY and CDR2 SVGAGI. V trimming: 8 bases; J trimming: 1 base; junction bases outside the gene matches: 7. Written as DNA, the CDR3 is TGTGCCAGCCAGGGGGCGGAATTGTCCTACGAGCAGTACTTC. Its translation: CASQGAELSYEQYF.

The CDR3 DNA is TGTGCCAGCAGCCAATCGTTGCGGCCCAAAGAGACCCAGTACTTC. Translating gives CASSQSLRPKETQYF. This chain connects TRBV16 to TRBJ2-5; D is uncertain. V was pared by 0 bases and J by 3 bases, with 11 bases between. The germline V gene encodes CDR1 KGHSY and CDR2 FQNENV. This CDR3 spans 15 amino acids.

This clone was observed once. V gene TRBV5-1 combines with J gene TRBJ1-5; the D gene is possibly TRBD1 (6 bases). Germline V CDR1 and CDR2: SGHRS, YFSETQ. This CDR3 is 15 amino acids long. The V end lost 4 bases, the J end lost 4 bases, and 15 bases lay between the germline ends. CDR3 nucleotide sequence: TGCGCCAGCAGCCGAGACTACAGGGAGAATCAGCCCCAGCATTTT. It translates to CASSRDYRENQPQHF.

The chain joins TRBV6-5 to TRBJ1-2; D possibly corresponds to TRBD1 (5 bases). Looked up from germline, CDR1 is MNHEY and CDR2 is SVGAGI. There are 15 residues in the CDR3. V was cut by 6 bases and J by 4 bases, with 18 bases left in between. The CDR3 DNA is TGTGCCAGCAGCGATTTCGGGGGGAGTAGCTATGGCTACACCTTC. It translates to CASSDFGGSSYGYTF.